Here is one T cell receptor beta chain with its context. The time point is: persistent/refractory GD, antithyroid drugs over 5 years with positive TRAb. PBMC-derived RNA was used for the TCR library. Graves' disease diagnosis used American Thyroid Association guidelines. An approximately 10-milliliter sample of peripheral blood was drawn into EDTA tubes. CDR3 size: 17 residues. J gave up 1 base and V 2 bases, and 9 bases lay outside the gene matches. In germline, CDR1 is SEHNR, CDR2 FQNEAQ (reference sequence). This sample was included in a study of regulatory T cells in long-lasting Graves disease. Arm-PCR with iRepertoire HTBI primers amplified the CDR3 regions for these TCR beta libraries. In the authors' methods: Taken together, the samples had 50 to 70 TRBV and 13 to 15 TRBJ segments identified. MiXCR was run by TCRdb on the multiplex PCR reads, yielding one entry per CDR3 protein. The V and J calls and clone size come from TCRdb's table, not from the authors' own analysis. This table holds roughly 500,000 distinct CDR3 sequences, about 20% found once.

The sequenced sample was peripheral blood mononuclear cells (PBMCs), obtained when the disease was refractory, from a patient treated with antithyroid drugs. This sequence was found in a female donor with Graves disease. The V gene is TRBV7-9, the J gene TRBJ1-1; 8 bases fit TRBD1. The CDR3 spells CASSLNLKGTGNTEAFF. In DNA form, the CDR3 reads TGTGCCAGCAGCTTAAACCTTAAGGGGACAGGGAACACTGAAGCTTTCTTT.